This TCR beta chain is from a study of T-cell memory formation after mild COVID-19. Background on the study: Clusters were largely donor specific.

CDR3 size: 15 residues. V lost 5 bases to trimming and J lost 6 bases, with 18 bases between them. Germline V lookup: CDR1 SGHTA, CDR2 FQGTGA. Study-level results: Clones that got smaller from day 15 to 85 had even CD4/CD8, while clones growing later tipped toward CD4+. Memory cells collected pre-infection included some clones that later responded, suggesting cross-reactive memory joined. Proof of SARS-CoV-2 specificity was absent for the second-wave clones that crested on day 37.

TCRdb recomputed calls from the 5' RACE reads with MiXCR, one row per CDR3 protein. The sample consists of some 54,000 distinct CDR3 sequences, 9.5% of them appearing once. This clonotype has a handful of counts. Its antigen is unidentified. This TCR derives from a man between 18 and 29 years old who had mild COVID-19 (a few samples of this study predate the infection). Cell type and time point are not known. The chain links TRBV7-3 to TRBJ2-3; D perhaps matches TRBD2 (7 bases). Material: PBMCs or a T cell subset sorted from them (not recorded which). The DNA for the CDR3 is TGTGCCAGCAGCCTCGTGGGGGGGGCAGTGGATACGCAGTATTTT. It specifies CASSLVGGAVDTQYF.